This T cell receptor beta chain was retrieved from a study of blood T cell repertoires in COVID-19. Study overall: The origin of the acute and convalescent COVID-19 samples was the United States, Italy and Spain.

Sequenced by immunoSEQ multiplex PCR; TCRdb stores in-frame clones only, minus some. The table has 120,000 to 150,000 clones, 70% to 90% seen once. This clone was found a few times. V lost 10 bases to trimming and J lost 1 base, with 16 bases between them. This CDR3 has 14 amino acids. Per the germline V gene, CDR1 is ENHRY and CDR2 is SYGVKD. The V call is TRBV10-3, the J call TRBJ1-1; D is uncertain. Sequenced sample: peripheral blood. The receptor was isolated from a human donor in a cohort sampled during active COVID-19. In DNA form, the CDR3 reads TGTGCCAGCACCGAAGAGGTTTCGAACACTGAAGCTTTCTTT. Its translation: CASTEEVSNTEAFF.